These 23 T cell receptor beta chains were sequenced from one sample in a study of T cell responses to AZD1222 COVID-19 vaccine. Sequencing used immunoSEQ multiplex PCR; TCRdb keeps in-frame clones, though not all of them. The sample contains approximately 79,000 clones, 75% to 90% of which appear only once. Specimen: peripheral blood, collected on day 0 of AZD1222 vaccination. These receptors came from an adult in good health.

The chain uses TRBV15 and TRBJ1-2; D is uncertain. Germline assignment: CDR1 LNHNV and CDR2 YYDKDF (reference sequence). The CDR3 sequence is 16 residues long. V was cut by 5 bases and J by 0 bases, with 16 bases left in between. Here the CDR3 DNA reads TGTGCCACCAGCGGGTGGGGAAATAACGCTAACTATGGCTACACCTTC. Translation: CATSGWGNNANYGYTF.

This chain links TRBV9 with TRBJ1-2; D is unclear. CDR3 length: 15 amino acids. From germline, CDR1 is SGDLS and CDR2 YYNGEE. Trimming pared 4 bases from V and 5 bases from J, leaving 18 bases between. The CDR3 DNA sequence: TGTGCCAGCAGCCCTGAGATTACTGTAACGTATGGCTACACCTTC. Protein product: CASSPEITVTYGYTF. The entire variable domain, with the rest obtained from reference TRBV9 and TRBJ1-2, is as follows: DSGVTQTPKHLITATGQRVTLRCSPRSGDLSVYWYQQSLDQGLQFLIQYYNGEERAKGNILERFSAQQFPDLHSELNLSSLELGDSALYFCASSPEITVTYGYTFGSGTRLTVV.

The chain combines TRBV28 with TRBJ1-5; 8 bases are a match to TRBD1. V trimming: 5 bases; J trimming: 1 base; junction bases outside the gene matches: 7. Germline V gives CDR1 MDHEN, CDR2 SYDVKM. This CDR3 spans 16 amino acids. The chain's CDR3 is CASSQMDRASNQPQHF. The CDR3 bases are TGTGCCAGCAGTCAGATGGACAGGGCGAGCAATCAGCCCCAGCATTTT.

Turning to this clone: A read error may produce the germline difference seen at one junction end. The rearrangement links TRBV7-8 to TRBJ2-1; D is unresolved. This CDR3 is built from 16 residues. Germline CDR1 reads SGHVS; CDR2 reads FQNEAQ. CDR3: CASSSTQDPSYNGQFF. CDR3 in DNA: TGTGCCAGCAGCTCAACTCAAGACCCTTCCTACAATGGGCAGTTCTTC. Full variable domain (remainder filled in from reference TRBV7-8 and TRBJ2-1): GAGVSQSPRYKVAKRGQDVALRCDPISGHVSLFWYQQALGQGPEFLTYFQNEAQLDKSGLPSDRFFAERPEGSVSTLKIQRTQQEDSAVYLCASSSTQDPSYNGQFFGPGTRLTVL.

This chain links TRBV20-1 with TRBJ2-1; no firm D call. The CDR3 is 14 amino acids. Germline values: CDR1 DFQATT, CDR2 SNEGSKA (reference sequence). V shed 3 bases and J shed 0 bases, with 9 bases lying between them. The CDR3 region is CSASLPPSYNEQFF. CDR3 nucleotide sequence: TGCAGTGCTAGTTTGCCTCCCTCCTACAATGAGCAGTTCTTC.

The chain carries TRBV4-1 and TRBJ2-3; no firm D call. V lost 4 bases, J lost 6 bases, and 8 bases lay in between. The CDR3 runs 12 residues. Germline V gene sequence: CDR1 MGHRA, CDR2 YSYEKL. The CDR3 spells CASSLPSDTQYF. The CDR3 nucleotides read TGCGCCAGCAGCCTACCGTCGGATACGCAGTATTTT.

The CDR3 nucleotides are TGTGCCAGCAGCCAAGGGAGTCGGGGGGGTATACGCTACACCTTC. Protein product: CASSQGSRGGIRYTF. The rearrangement joins TRBV27 to TRBJ1-2; D possibly corresponds to TRBD1 (5 bases). V gave up 6 bases and J gave up 9 bases, with 23 bases separating them. Germline CDR1 MNHEY, CDR2 SMNVEV (reference sequence). The CDR3 is made up of 15 amino acids.

J is TRBJ1-1 and V is TRBV19, with D perhaps matching TRBD1 (5 bases). The length of the CDR3 is 15 residues. Germline CDR1 reads LNHDA; CDR2 reads SQIVND (reference sequence). V dropped 6 bases and J dropped 2 bases, with 16 bases sitting between them. CDR3 nucleotide sequence: TGTGCCAGTAGATTGGCATCGGGGCCCAACACTGAAGCTTTCTTT. Amino acids: CASRLASGPNTEAFF.

CDR3 amino acids: CATSRKSNQPQHF. The CDR3 nucleotides read TGTGCCACCAGCAGGAAATCCAATCAGCCCCAGCATTTT. This chain links TRBV15 with TRBJ1-5, with D unresolved. CDR1 is LNHNV and CDR2 is YYDKDF in the germline V gene (reference sequence). This CDR3 comprises 13 residues. The ends were cut back, 3 bases at V and 3 bases at J, with 6 bases in the middle.

The genes are TRBV9 and TRBJ2-3; the D is unclear. CDR1 and CDR2 from the germline V gene are SGDLS and YYNGEE. V shed 0 bases and J shed 0 bases, with 23 bases lying between them. This CDR3 spans 20 amino acids. The CDR3 bases are TGTGCCAGCAGCGTAGCTACCCCGAGAATTGGCGGTACTAGCACAGATACGCAGTATTTT. It codes for CASSVATPRIGGTSTDTQYF.

The gene calls are TRBV20-1 and TRBJ1-2; a weak D match, TRBD1 (5 bases). The V gene's germline CDR1 is DFQATT and CDR2 SNEGSKA (reference sequence). V lost 6 bases and J 4 bases, leaving 6 bases between the germline ends. CDR3 length: 10 amino acids. The CDR3 nucleotides are TGCAGTGCAGACAGCTATGGCTACACCTTC. Its translation: CSADSYGYTF.

The gene calls are TRBV24-1 and TRBJ1-2; TRBD1 agrees at 8 bases. This CDR3 has 14 amino acids. Losses at the gene ends were 4 bases for V and 8 bases for J; bases not matched to a gene: 8. Per germline, CDR1 KGHDR and CDR2 SFDVKD. In DNA, the CDR3 is TGTGCCACCAGTGACCTGGGACAGGAGCGGGGCTACACCTTC. It yields the protein CATSDLGQERGYTF.

The chain couples TRBV27 to TRBJ1-6, with D possibly TRBD1 on 5 matching bases. Trimming removed 5 bases at V and 6 bases at J, with 14 bases between. CDR3 length: 15 amino acids. Looked up from germline, CDR1 is MNHEY and CDR2 is SMNVEV (reference sequence). The CDR3 loop is CASSAGWGRNSPLHF. The DNA for the CDR3 is TGTGCCAGCAGTGCCGGGTGGGGACGTAATTCACCCCTCCACTTT.

This clone is a singleton in its sample. The chain is built from TRBV21-1 and TRBJ2-5; no DNA check was done on the table's D call, TRBD2. TRBV21-1 is a pseudogene segment. The CDR3 totals 19 residues. Here the CDR3 reads CASSKPPPTASGLQETQYF. The CDR3 DNA sequence: TGTGCCAGCAGCAAGCCCCCCCCCACGGCTAGCGGGCTTCAAGAGACCCAGTACTTC.

The chain has TRBV18 and TRBJ1-6; D not resolved. Per the germline V gene, CDR1 is KGHSH and CDR2 is LQKENI. Trimming cost V 2 bases and J 6 bases, with 8 bases left between them. The CDR3 runs to 14 residues. This chain's CDR3 is CASSPSDGNSPLHF. DNA of the CDR3: TGTGCCAGCTCACCATCCGACGGTAATTCACCCCTCCACTTT.

This clone occurred once. This rearrangement joins TRBV5-1 to TRBJ2-3, with D unclear. V shed 4 bases and J shed 2 bases, with 11 bases lying between them. Germline assignment: CDR1 SGHRS and CDR2 YFSETQ. This CDR3 region has 14 residues. The CDR3 loop is CASSATTHTDTQYF. CDR3 sequence (DNA): TGCGCCAGCAGCGCCACCACCCACACAGATACGCAGTATTTT. The whole variable domain, filled in from reference TRBV5-1 and TRBJ2-3, reads KAGVTQTPRYLIKTRGQQVTLSCSPISGHRSVSWYQQTPGQGLQFLFEYFSETQRNKGNFPGRFSGRQFSNSRSEMNVSTLELGDSALYLCASSATTHTDTQYFGPGTRLTVL.

The chain recombines TRBV7-9 with TRBJ2-3, with TRBD1 as a possible D gene (5 bases). Germline lookup yields CDR1 SEHNR and CDR2 FQNEAQ (reference sequence). The CDR3 is made up of 16 amino acids. The ends were cut back, 1 base at V and 6 bases at J, with 17 bases in the middle. The chain's CDR3 is CASSLEGMTNLDTQYF. As DNA, the CDR3 is TGTGCCAGCAGCTTAGAGGGGATGACAAATTTGGATACGCAGTATTTT.

The CDR3 bases are TGTGCCAGCTACGACAGGGCCGGCTCTGGAAACACCATATATTTT. Its protein product is CASYDRAGSGNTIYF. This chain links TRBV6-5 with TRBJ1-3; the match to TRBD1 covers 7 bases. V lost 8 bases and J lost 0; bases outside the gene matches: 7. The length of the CDR3 is 15 residues. Germline loops: CDR1 MNHEY, CDR2 SVGAGI.

The table lists this clone with a count of one. V and J are TRBV9 and TRBJ1-2, with TRBD1 identical over 7 bases. This CDR3 region has 14 residues. The junction had 10 bases not matched to a gene; V was cut back by 5 bases and J by 6 bases. The germline CDR1 and CDR2 sequences are SGDLS and YYNGEE. The CDR3: CASRTDRVLHGYTF. CDR3 coding DNA: TGTGCCAGCAGGACAGACAGGGTCCTCCATGGCTACACCTTC.

This clone was picked up one time. The V and J genes are TRBV5-5 and TRBJ1-2; maybe TRBD1 (6 bases). The CDR3 length is 16 residues. Trimming removed 3 bases from V and 4 bases from J, with 19 bases in between. Germline V lookup: CDR1 SGHKS, CDR2 YYEKEE (reference sequence). This CDR3 reads CASSSRTGQRIYGYTF. CDR3 sequence (DNA): TGTGCCAGCAGCTCGCGGACTGGACAGAGGATCTATGGCTACACCTTC.

The rearrangement joins TRBV2 to TRBJ1-5; D remains unclear. The CDR3 consists of 13 residues. Germline values: CDR1 SNHLY, CDR2 FYNNEI. V lost 7 bases, J lost 0 bases, and 7 bases lay in between. The CDR3 sequence: CASTLISNQPQHF. In nucleotides, the CDR3 is TGTGCCAGCACTTTAATTAGCAATCAGCCCCAGCATTTT.

The chain couples TRBV7-2 to TRBJ2-2; D ambiguous. Germline CDR1 reads SGHTA; CDR2 reads FQGNSA. The CDR3 is 15 amino acids. V dropped 3 bases and J dropped 6 bases, with 14 bases sitting between them. For the CDR3, the DNA is TGTGCCAGCAGCTTCTCCATAAGGAGCCCCGGGGAGCTGTTTTTT. Protein: CASSFSIRSPGELFF. The full variable domain, completed using reference TRBV7-2 and TRBJ2-2, is GAGVSQSPSNKVTEKGKDVELRCDPISGHTALYWYRQSLGQGLEFLIYFQGNSAPDKSGLPSDRFSAERTGGSVSTLTIQRTQQEDSAVYLCASSFSIRSPGELFFGEGSRLTVL.

V gene TRBV14 combines with J gene TRBJ2-5; D is perhaps TRBD1 (5 bases). This CDR3 contains 14 residues. V was pared by 4 bases and J by 2 bases, with 11 bases between. Germline CDR1 SGHDN, CDR2 FVKESK. Here the CDR3 reads CASSPAGWQETQYF. The CDR3, as DNA: TGTGCCAGCAGCCCAGCAGGGTGGCAAGAGACCCAGTACTTC. Full variable domain (missing parts from reference TRBV14 and TRBJ2-5): EAGVTQFPSHSVIEKGQTVTLRCDPISGHDNLYWYRRVMGKEIKFLLHFVKESKQDESGMPNNRFLAERTGGTYSTLKVQPAELEDSGVYFCASSPAGWQETQYFGPGTRLLVL.